The entry below describes one T cell receptor beta chain. What it recognizes is unknown. The CDR3 has 15 residues. CDR1 MRHNA and CDR2 SNTAGT come from the germline V gene. Trimming left V 6 bases short and J 4 bases short, with 17 bases between. The data derive from a study of long-term antiretroviral therapy in people with HIV. Study at large: Collection dates of the earliest samples fall about a decade before the 2015 immediate-ART recommendation. Overall study results and limits: Post-treatment diversity went higher with ART but stayed below transplant donor controls. Someone took the blood between about 2003 and 2017, maybe while older ART regimens were in use.

The immunoSEQ assay was v3.0, run at survey level. TCRdb keeps only in-frame clones here, not all; method: immunoSEQ multiplex PCR. Among more than 20,000 clones, under 90% were seen once, and the ten largest hold 7% to 8%. This rearrangement joins TRBV6-4 to TRBJ2-3, with a possible D match to TRBD1 (7 bases). This TCR was recovered from a woman in her 30s with HIV. Sequenced material: unsorted PBMCs, taken 1.8 years before starting antiretroviral therapy. CDR3 DNA: TGTGCCAGCAGCACCGGCCAGGGGGGCGCAGATACGCAGTATTTT. Translated, it gives CASSTGQGGADTQYF.